One and the same sample provided the 19 T cell receptor beta chains below, sequenced in a study of technical replicates of blood from several donors. Produced via immunoSEQ multiplex PCR; TCRdb's table is partial and in-frame only. Here the sample spans about 56,000 clones, 90% to 95% being singletons. The sequenced sample was PBMCs. These receptors all come from a human donor in good health. Some clones in this sample may be carry-over from other donors' samples.

This chain links TRBV4-2 with TRBJ1-3, with 10 bases that match TRBD1. Germline values: CDR1 LGHNA, CDR2 YNFKEQ. This CDR3 has 18 residues. The V gene end was trimmed by 4 bases and the J gene end by 0 bases; junction bases not matched to a gene: 9. The CDR3 nucleotides read TGTGCCAGCAGCCTGGGGACAGGGGCAAGAAACTCTGGAAACACCATATATTTT. It encodes CASSLGTGARNSGNTIYF.

The gene calls are TRBV7-9 and TRBJ2-3; a weak D match, TRBD2 (7 bases). The CDR3 length is 14 residues. The germline V gene encodes CDR1 SEHNR and CDR2 FQNEAQ (reference sequence). With 5 bases removed from V and 6 bases from J, the gap between germline ends came to 15 bases. The DNA for the CDR3 is TGTGCCAGCAGCCCTAGGGGGGGATCGGATACGCAGTATTTT. Its protein is CASSPRGGSDTQYF.

This clone showed up just a few times. J is TRBJ2-3 and V is TRBV6-4; 10 positions match TRBD2. CDR3 size: 13 residues. The junction had 2 bases not matched to a gene; V was cut back by 8 bases and J by 3 bases. Per the germline V gene, CDR1 is MRHNA and CDR2 is SNTAGT. CDR3 DNA: TGTGCCAGCTCGACTAGCGGGACAGATACGCAGTATTTT. Protein sequence: CASSTSGTDTQYF.

CDR3 residues: CAWSNRAHPYF. CDR3 in DNA: TGTGCCTGGAGTAACAGGGCTCACCCGTATTTT. The rearrangement links TRBV30 to TRBJ1-3, with D possibly matching TRBD1 (6 bases). The germline CDR1 and CDR2 sequences are GTSNPN and SVGIG (reference sequence). Trimming took 2 bases from V and 16 from J, leaving 15 bases between them. This CDR3 contains 11 residues.

In its sample, this clone is medium-sized. The chain combines TRBV7-2 with TRBJ1-1; 12 positions match TRBD1. This CDR3 is 18 amino acids long. The V gene end was trimmed by 6 bases and the J gene end by 5 bases; junction bases not matched to a gene: 16. The germline V gene has CDR1 SGHTA and CDR2 FQGNSA. The CDR3 reads CASSPYSRDRGLYTEAFF. In DNA, the CDR3 is TGTGCCAGCAGTCCCTATTCACGGGACAGGGGGCTTTATACTGAAGCTTTCTTT.

The chain uses TRBV5-1 and TRBJ2-4; 8 bases fit TRBD1. Trimming at V came to 3 bases and at J to 1 base, leaving 6 bases not matched to a gene. The CDR3 covers 16 residues. Germline-derived CDR1 and CDR2 are SGHRS and YFSETQ. CDR3 nucleotides: TGCGCCAGCAGCTCACAGGGGGTAGGGGCCAAAAACATTCAGTACTTC. This sequence encodes CASSSQGVGAKNIQYF. Together with reference TRBV5-1 and TRBJ2-4, the CDR3 gives the full variable domain: KAGVTQTPRYLIKTRGQQVTLSCSPISGHRSVSWYQQTPGQGLQFLFEYFSETQRNKGNFPGRFSGRQFSNSRSEMNVSTLELGDSALYLCASSSQGVGAKNIQYFGAGTRLSVL.

The chain recombines TRBV7-2 with TRBJ2-7, with a weak D call TRBD2 (6 bases). The CDR3 totals 14 residues. Germline values: CDR1 SGHTA, CDR2 FQGNSA. V gave up 0 bases and J gave up 0 bases, with 6 bases separating them. CDR3 loop: CASSLAAGSYEQYF. As DNA, the CDR3 is TGTGCCAGCAGCTTAGCAGCGGGCTCCTACGAGCAGTACTTC.

The rearrangement links TRBV18 to TRBJ1-1; D gene uncertain. V lost 4 bases to trimming and J lost 1 base, with 13 bases between them. The CDR3 is 15 residues long. Germline V CDR1 and CDR2: KGHSH, LQKENI. The CDR3 sequence: CASSLAEARNTEAFF. CDR3 in DNA: TGTGCCAGCTCACTGGCGGAGGCCAGGAACACTGAAGCTTTCTTT.

The V and J genes are TRBV6-5 and TRBJ1-1, with D possibly matching TRBD1 (5 bases). The CDR3 has 13 residues. Trimming took 8 bases from V and 9 from J, leaving 19 bases between them. The germline V gene has CDR1 MNHEY and CDR2 SVGAGI. In nucleotides, the CDR3 is TGTGCCAGCGGGGGGGATCTAGGACTTAAAGCTTTCTTT. Protein: CASGGDLGLKAFF.

The rearrangement uses TRBV4-2 and TRBJ1-1, with TRBD1 as a possible D gene (6 bases). Germline V CDR1 and CDR2: LGHNA, YNFKEQ. The V end lost 9 bases, the J end lost 10 bases, and 21 bases lay between the germline ends. The length of the CDR3 is 13 residues. This CDR3 reads CASTGTNLYSAFF. In DNA form, the CDR3 reads TGTGCCAGTACCGGGACAAATCTGTACTCAGCTTTCTTT.

This chain uses TRBV10-3 with TRBJ2-1; unclear D gene. Per the germline V gene, CDR1 is ENHRY and CDR2 is SYGVKD. Trimming cost V 6 bases and J 1 base, with 4 bases left between them. The CDR3 length is 12 residues. In nucleotides, the CDR3 is TGTGCCATCAGCGCGTCCTACAATGAGCAGTTCTTC. Protein product: CAISASYNEQFF.

The chain carries TRBV5-1 and TRBJ2-1; D not resolved. V lost 4 bases and J lost 5, with 7 bases in between. The CDR3 spans 12 residues. Germline V gene lookup returns CDR1 SGHRS and CDR2 YFSETQ. The CDR3 coding sequence is TGCGCCAGCAGCAAAAATAACAATGAGCAGTTCTTC. This encodes CASSKNNNEQFF.

The rearrangement joins TRBV18 to TRBJ2-7; 11 bases map to TRBD1. The ends lost 4 bases at V and 2 bases at J; junction bases unmatched: 1. Germline values: CDR1 KGHSH, CDR2 LQKENI. CDR3 length: 14 residues. CDR3 nucleotide sequence: TGTGCCAGCTCACTGGGACAGGGGGCCTACGAGCAGTACTTC. Residues: CASSLGQGAYEQYF.

By sample share, this clone is medium-sized. The rearrangement uses TRBV27 and TRBJ2-1, with 7 bases that match TRBD2. CDR3 size: 17 residues. Germline lookup yields CDR1 MNHEY and CDR2 SMNVEV (reference sequence). V lost 6 bases to trimming and J lost 3 bases; unmatched junction nucleotides: 14. This CDR3 is CASSQGRKVAGYNEQFF. The CDR3 bases are TGTGCCAGCAGCCAAGGGAGGAAGGTAGCGGGCTACAATGAGCAGTTCTTC.

The chain has TRBV2 and TRBJ1-2; possibly TRBD1 for D (6 bases). This CDR3 is built from 13 residues. Trimming left V 8 bases short and J 6 bases short, with 16 bases between. In germline, CDR1 is SNHLY, CDR2 FYNNEI. This CDR3 reads CASRPVQGNGYTF. The CDR3 DNA is TGTGCCAGCCGACCGGTACAGGGCAATGGCTACACCTTC.

This chain connects TRBV7-8 to TRBJ2-7; D is perhaps TRBD1 (5 bases). Germline CDR1 reads SGHVS; CDR2 reads FQNEAQ. The ends were cut back, 0 bases at V and 9 bases at J, with 12 bases in the middle. The CDR3 length is 13 residues. This chain's CDR3 is CASSLAQTRGQYF. The CDR3 nucleotides read TGTGCCAGCAGCTTAGCGCAGACAAGGGGGCAGTACTTC.

For the CDR3, the DNA is TGTGCCACCCAAACCCCTGGTCGGACAGATACGCAGTATTTT. This encodes CATQTPGRTDTQYF. The chain uses TRBV2 and TRBJ2-3; D ambiguous. The CDR3 has 14 amino acids. Between the trimmed V and J ends, which lost 10 bases and 3 bases, there was a span of 17 bases. The germline CDR1 and CDR2 sequences are SNHLY and FYNNEI.

This clone was counted a single time. This chain joins TRBV7-2 and TRBJ2-3; D not certain. Per germline, CDR1 SGHTA and CDR2 FQGNSA. V lost 2 bases, J lost 4 bases, and 7 bases lay in between. There are 13 residues in the CDR3. The CDR3 spells CASSLSTSDTQYF. The CDR3 DNA is TGTGCCAGCAGCTTAAGCACTTCAGATACGCAGTATTTT.

The chain combines TRBV7-9 with TRBJ1-3, with D tentatively TRBD1 (6 bases). Trimming took off 5 bases at V and 0 bases at J, with 17 bases between the two ends. Germline V lookup: CDR1 SEHNR, CDR2 FQNEAQ (reference sequence). This CDR3 comprises 17 residues. The CDR3 DNA is TGTGCCAGCAGCGGAGACAGGCGCTCTTTCTCTGGAAACACCATATATTTT. It is translated as CASSGDRRSFSGNTIYF.